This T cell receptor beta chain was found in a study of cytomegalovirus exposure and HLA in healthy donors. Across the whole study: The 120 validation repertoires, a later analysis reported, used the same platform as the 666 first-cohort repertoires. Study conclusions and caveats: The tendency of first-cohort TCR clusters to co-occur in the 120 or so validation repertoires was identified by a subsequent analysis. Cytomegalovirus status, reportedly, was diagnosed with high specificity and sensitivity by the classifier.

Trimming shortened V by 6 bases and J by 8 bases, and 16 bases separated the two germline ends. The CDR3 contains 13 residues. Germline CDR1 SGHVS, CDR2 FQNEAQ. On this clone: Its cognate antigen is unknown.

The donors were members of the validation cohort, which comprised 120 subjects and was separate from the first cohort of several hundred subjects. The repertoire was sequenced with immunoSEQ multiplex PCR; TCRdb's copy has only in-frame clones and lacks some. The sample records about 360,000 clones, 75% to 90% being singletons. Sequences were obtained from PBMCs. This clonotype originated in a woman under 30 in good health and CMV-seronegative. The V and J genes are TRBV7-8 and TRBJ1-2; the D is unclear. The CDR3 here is CASSAVGSRGYTF. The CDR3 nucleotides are TGTGCCAGCAGTGCCGTAGGGAGTCGAGGCTACACCTTC.